This entry lists 26 T cell receptor beta chains sequenced from one sample in a study of naive and memory T cell subsets. Whole-study results and caveats: Naive repertoires, especially CD8, held a few larger clonotypes, possibly memory cells re-expressing CD45RA.

These receptors' targets are unknown. The beta constant-region primer was an equimolar mix of two oligonucleotides covering TRBC1 and TRBC2. Nested alpha and beta constant-region primers with the SP2 primer drove four PCR rounds on ligated cDNA. In TCRdb, the UMI-ligation and nested PCR reads were re-called with MiXCR into one record per CDR3 protein. The sample has more than 120,000 distinct CDR3 sequences; approximately 21% are singletons. The sequencing sample was made of naive CD8+ T cells from blood. The source of these receptors is a human donor in good health.

The rearrangement uses TRBV20-1 and TRBJ2-7; D may be TRBD2 (6 bases). Germline V gene sequence: CDR1 DFQATT, CDR2 SNEGSKA (reference sequence). V shed 3 bases and J shed 3 bases, with 12 bases lying between them. The CDR3 sequence is 13 residues long. CDR3 in DNA: TGCAGTGCTAGTGGGACTGGTTTCTACGAGCAGTACTTC. It encodes CSASGTGFYEQYF.

The V call is TRBV6-5, the J call TRBJ1-2; TRBD1 matches 8 bases. CDR1 and CDR2 (germline): MNHEY, SVGAGI. The CDR3 totals 13 residues. The V segment lost 4 bases and the J segment 7 bases; nucleotides outside the gene matches: 5. The CDR3 nucleotides are TGTGCCAGCAGTTTACCCAGGGGGCTTGGCTACACCTTC. It is translated as CASSLPRGLGYTF.

The chain couples TRBV7-2 to TRBJ2-7, with no clear D. Deletions cut 1 base from V and 6 bases from J, with 16 bases between. The CDR3 contains 15 residues. From germline, CDR1 is SGHTA and CDR2 FQGNSA. This chain's CDR3 is CASSLGPYDRSEQYF. The CDR3 bases are TGTGCCAGCAGCTTAGGGCCATATGATCGGAGCGAGCAGTACTTC.

The genes are TRBV6-5 and TRBJ2-6; D is uncertain. With 6 bases removed from V and 1 base from J, the gap between germline ends came to 13 bases. Per germline, CDR1 MNHEY and CDR2 SVGAGI. This CDR3 has 16 amino acids. DNA for the CDR3: TGTGCCAGCAGCTACCTAGGGTCTTCTGGGGCCAACGTCCTGACTTTC. This gives the protein CASSYLGSSGANVLTF.

This clonotype was seen a handful of times. The chain has TRBV20-1 and TRBJ2-1, with a weak D call TRBD2 (6 bases). The CDR3 has 17 residues. From germline, CDR1 is DFQATT and CDR2 SNEGSKA (reference sequence). The V end was cut by 0 bases, the J end by 3 bases, with 18 bases between. The CDR3 here is CSARDLQVGAGYNEQFF. The CDR3 DNA reads as TGCAGTGCTAGAGATCTTCAAGTCGGAGCGGGCTACAATGAGCAGTTCTTC.

The CDR3 spells CASSFGQRSSYEQYF. CDR3 in DNA: TGTGCCAGCAGCTTTGGACAGCGGAGCTCCTACGAGCAGTACTTC. The chain is built from TRBV3-1 and TRBJ2-7, with D possibly being TRBD1 (6 bases). Germline V gene data show CDR1 as LGHDT and CDR2 as YNNKEL (reference sequence). V dropped 5 bases and J dropped 0 bases, with 14 bases sitting between them. The CDR3 loop spans 15 amino acids.

This sequence joins TRBV20-1 and TRBJ2-7; D is perhaps TRBD2 (6 bases). The germline V gene has CDR1 DFQATT and CDR2 SNEGSKA (reference sequence). Trimming took off 1 base at V and 5 bases at J, with 12 bases between the two ends. The CDR3 contains 13 residues. The CDR3 region is CSARGGVTHEQYF. The CDR3 bases are TGCAGTGCTAGAGGGGGGGTTACCCACGAGCAGTACTTC.

The chain combines TRBV10-3 with TRBJ2-2; 8 bases map to TRBD1. Germline values: CDR1 ENHRY, CDR2 SYGVKD. Trimming took 3 bases from V and 4 from J; bases not matched to a gene: 7. This CDR3 has 16 amino acids. CDR3 sequence: CAISDPDRDGTGELFF. The CDR3 DNA reads TGTGCCATCAGTGACCCGGACAGGGATGGCACCGGGGAGCTGTTTTTT.

This clonotype was counted a few times. The chain employs TRBV29-1 and TRBJ2-7; 8 bases match TRBD1. CDR1 and CDR2 (germline): SQVTM, ANQGSEA. With 3 bases clipped from V and 1 base from J, the junction kept 11 bases outside the gene matches. This CDR3 is built from 16 residues. CDR3 nucleotide sequence: TGCAGCGTTGAGGTTCATCCGGGACAGGTATCCTACGAGCAGTACTTC. It is translated as CSVEVHPGQVSYEQYF.

This clonotype was picked up a small number of times. This chain connects TRBV14 to TRBJ2-3; weak D call: TRBD1 (5 bases). CDR1 is SGHDN, CDR2 FVKESK, per germline. Trimming shortened V by 4 bases and J by 6 bases, and 11 bases separated the two germline ends. This CDR3 comprises 13 residues. In nucleotides, the CDR3 is TGTGCCAGCAGCCCCGGCTGGGGCGATACGCAGTATTTT. Its translation is CASSPGWGDTQYF.

This clonotype has just a few counts. The V and J genes are TRBV7-9 and TRBJ1-3; D unresolved. The CDR3 is 16 residues long. The germline gives CDR1 SEHNR, CDR2 FQNEAQ (reference sequence). Trimming cost V 4 bases and J 0 bases, with 13 bases left between them. CDR3 coding DNA: TGTGCCAGCAGCTCCGCCGGAGGTCTCTCTGGAAACACCATATATTTT. It codes for CASSSAGGLSGNTIYF.

This clonotype was counted a few times. The rearrangement uses TRBV20-1 and TRBJ2-5; D unclear. The CDR3 is 10 residues long. V was shortened by 5 bases and J by 2 bases, with 3 bases between the two germline ends. CDR1 DFQATT and CDR2 SNEGSKA come from the germline V gene (reference sequence). This CDR3 reads CSASQETQYF. The DNA for the CDR3 is TGCAGTGCTTCTCAAGAGACCCAGTACTTC.

A few counts support this clonotype. The chain joins TRBV6-5 to TRBJ1-1, with D tentatively TRBD1 (6 bases). Germline V gene data show CDR1 as MNHEY and CDR2 as SVGAGI. With 6 bases removed from V and 0 bases from J, the gap between germline ends came to 17 bases. The CDR3 length is 16 residues. CDR3 protein: CASSQRSYRVNTEAFF. The CDR3 bases are TGTGCCAGCAGCCAACGTTCGTACAGGGTGAACACTGAAGCTTTCTTT.

This clonotype was found a few times. This chain uses TRBV28 with TRBJ2-6; possibly TRBD1 or TRBD2 for D (6 bases each). Trimming shortened V by 4 bases and J by 0 bases, and 19 bases separated the two germline ends. The CDR3 is made up of 19 amino acids. Germline-derived CDR1 and CDR2 are MDHEN and SYDVKM. The CDR3 DNA reads as TGTGCCAGCAGTTCCAACGGGGGCTCTCACTACTCTGGGGCCAACGTCCTGACTTTC. This gives the protein CASSSNGGSHYSGANVLTF.

The V gene is TRBV28, the J gene TRBJ2-3, with 15 bases identical to TRBD2. The germline CDR1 and CDR2 sequences are MDHEN and SYDVKM. J lost 4 bases, V lost 3 bases, and 2 bases had no gene match. The CDR3 is 16 amino acids. The CDR3: CASSLGLAGGSDTQYF. The CDR3 region has the DNA TGTGCCAGCAGTTTGGGACTAGCGGGAGGCTCAGATACGCAGTATTTT.

This clonotype was recorded a few times. The rearrangement uses TRBV28 and TRBJ2-6; D perhaps matches TRBD1 (5 bases). Germline CDR1 and CDR2: MDHEN and SYDVKM. CDR3 size: 15 residues. V was clipped by 6 bases and J by 4 bases, with 13 bases between them. This CDR3 reads CASRLQGSGANVLTF. The DNA of the CDR3 is TGTGCCAGCAGGCTCCAGGGTTCCGGGGCCAACGTCCTGACTTTC.

This clonotype was observed many times. This rearrangement joins TRBV6-5 to TRBJ2-1; 9 bases are shared with TRBD2. The CDR3 covers 15 residues. J gave up 8 bases and V 3 bases, and 8 bases lay outside the gene matches. Germline V gene lookup returns CDR1 MNHEY and CDR2 SVGAGI. This CDR3 reads CASSYDSGRAHEQFF. The CDR3 DNA follows: TGTGCCAGCAGTTATGATAGCGGGAGAGCGCATGAGCAGTTCTTC.

This clonotype was seen a handful of times. The gene calls are TRBV27 and TRBJ2-3; TRBD2 matches 9 bases. The CDR3 contains 17 residues. CDR1 MNHEY and CDR2 SMNVEV come from the germline V gene (reference sequence). Trimming took 2 bases from V and 0 from J; bases not matched to a gene: 6. CDR3 protein: CASSLAGGPVSTDTQYF. The CDR3 DNA reads as TGTGCCAGCAGTTTAGCGGGAGGGCCAGTAAGCACAGATACGCAGTATTTT.

The chain combines TRBV29-1 with TRBJ2-5; D is undetermined. The germline V gene encodes CDR1 SQVTM and CDR2 ANQGSEA. V was clipped by 4 bases and J by 4 bases, with 13 bases between them. The CDR3 contains 13 residues. The chain's CDR3 is CSVVTLLGETQYF. CDR3 coding DNA: TGCAGCGTTGTCACCCTTTTAGGAGAGACCCAGTACTTC.

Only a few counts were recorded for this clonotype. The J gene is TRBJ1-2, the V gene TRBV3-1; no firm D call. The CDR3 contains 16 residues. V gave up 1 base and J gave up 5 bases, with 17 bases separating them. The germline CDR1 and CDR2 sequences are LGHDT and YNNKEL (reference sequence). CDR3 protein: CASSQVGATDPYGYTF. The CDR3 nucleotides read TGTGCCAGCAGCCAAGTAGGCGCTACGGACCCTTATGGCTACACCTTC.

This clonotype was picked up many times. V gene TRBV29-1 combines with J gene TRBJ1-2, with D possibly matching TRBD1 (6 bases). Trimming pared 2 bases from V and 2 bases from J, leaving 15 bases between. The CDR3 covers 15 residues. CDR1 is SQVTM, CDR2 ANQGSEA, per germline. Here the CDR3 reads CSVEKRGGQNYGYTF. The CDR3 DNA sequence: TGCAGCGTTGAAAAGAGGGGGGGGCAGAACTATGGCTACACCTTC.

In this sample, this clonotype turned up a few times. This chain joins TRBV7-9 and TRBJ2-7; D is possibly TRBD2 (6 bases). CDR1 is SEHNR, CDR2 FQNEAQ, per germline (reference sequence). The CDR3 has 15 amino acids. V was shortened by 5 bases and J by 2 bases, with 16 bases between the two germline ends. CDR3 DNA sequence: TGTGCCAGCAGCCCCGGGGGAGGCGGACCCTACGAGCAGTACTTC. Translating it yields CASSPGGGGPYEQYF.

This clonotype was counted many times. The chain combines TRBV27 with TRBJ2-7; possibly TRBD2 for D (5 bases). Germline V gives CDR1 MNHEY, CDR2 SMNVEV (reference sequence). The CDR3 covers 15 residues. V dropped 0 bases and J dropped 0 bases, with 9 bases sitting between them. The CDR3 loop reads CASSLSDSSSYEQYF. The CDR3 DNA reads TGTGCCAGCAGTTTATCGGACTCAAGCTCCTACGAGCAGTACTTC.

This clonotype was seen a handful of times. The V call is TRBV5-1, the J call TRBJ2-3, with 11 bases fitting TRBD2. Germline V lookup: CDR1 SGHRS, CDR2 YFSETQ. The V and J ends lost 5 bases and 5 bases, in that order; junction bases with no gene match: 7. This CDR3 has 15 residues. CDR3 bases: TGCGCCAGCAGGCTACCTAGCGGGAGGATAGATACGCAGTATTTT. It codes for CASRLPSGRIDTQYF.

This chain joins TRBV11-2 and TRBJ2-7, with no clear D. Germline CDR1 reads SGHAT; CDR2 reads FQNNGV. V gave up 1 base and J gave up 3 bases, with 16 bases separating them. The CDR3 is 16 residues long. The CDR3 DNA reads as TGTGCCAGCAGCTTAGTCAGCCACTCCGATTACTACGAGCAGTACTTC. It codes for CASSLVSHSDYYEQYF.

This clonotype was seen ten or more times. This chain connects TRBV12-5 to TRBJ1-1, with 10 bases lining up with TRBD1. Unmatched junction bases numbered 11, after V lost 3 bases and J lost 7 bases. Germline lookup yields CDR1 LGHNT and CDR2 FRNRAP. This CDR3 region has 16 residues. CDR3 DNA: TGTGCTAGTGGTTTTGGGACAGGGGCCGCCTTTAATGAAGCTTTCTTT. It is translated as CASGFGTGAAFNEAFF.